The 4 T cell receptor beta chains reported below all come from one sample, sequenced in a study of T cell responses to AZD1222 COVID-19 vaccine. The assay was immunoSEQ multiplex PCR, and TCRdb's table has in-frame clones only and misses some. The table lists about 120,000 clones, about 87% of them singletons. Sequenced material: peripheral blood, taken on day 0 of AZD1222 vaccination. These receptors were collected from an adult in good health.

The rearrangement links TRBV6-5 to TRBJ2-7, with D possibly TRBD1 on 6 matching bases. Germline assignment: CDR1 MNHEY and CDR2 SVGAGI. The CDR3 has 13 amino acids. The V gene lost 0 bases and the J gene lost 3 bases, with 6 bases spanning the gap. The CDR3 reads CASSYSQGYEQYF. The CDR3 DNA is TGTGCCAGCAGTTACTCACAGGGCTACGAGCAGTACTTC.

V and J are TRBV11-2 and TRBJ1-2; 7 nucleotides agree with TRBD1. The J segment lost 4 bases and the V segment lost 4 bases, leaving 3 bases of the junction unmatched. The CDR3 contains 13 residues. The germline CDR1 and CDR2 sequences are SGHAT and FQNNGV. The CDR3 nucleotides are TGTGCCAGCAGCTCGGGACAGTTCTATGGCTACACCTTC. Protein: CASSSGQFYGYTF.

This sequence joins TRBV2 and TRBJ1-2; a weak D match, TRBD1 (6 bases). The CDR3 loop spans 15 amino acids. With 9 bases removed from V and 0 bases from J, the gap between germline ends came to 17 bases. Germline loops: CDR1 SNHLY, CDR2 FYNNEI. CDR3 nucleotides: TGTGCCAGTCAACCTCAGGGGACGCCTAACTATGGCTACACCTTC. Translating gives CASQPQGTPNYGYTF.

About this clone: The junction differs from germline at one of its ends, possibly a read error. This sequence joins TRBV15 and TRBJ1-2; D possibly corresponds to TRBD1 (5 bases). The CDR3 spans 13 residues. Germline-derived CDR1 and CDR2 are LNHNV and YYDKDF (reference sequence). CDR3: CATSRDPGGFPSF. The DNA for the CDR3 is TGTGCCACCAGCAGAGATCCGGGGGGGTTTCCTAGCTTC.